The 16 T cell receptor beta chains given below trace back to one sample, sequenced in a study of T cell responses to AZD1222 COVID-19 vaccine. Produced via immunoSEQ multiplex PCR; TCRdb's table is partial and in-frame only. The sample includes approximately 130,000 clones, more than 85% seen only once; the top ten take roughly 1%. The material sequenced was peripheral blood, taken on day 0 of AZD1222 vaccination. The receptors originated from an adult in good health.

There are a few counts of this clone. Other DNA sequences within the sample encode an identical CDR3. V and J are TRBV6-5 and TRBJ2-1; the match to TRBD2 covers 9 bases. Trimming at V came to 10 bases and at J to 6 bases, leaving 10 bases not matched to a gene. Germline V lookup: CDR1 MNHEY, CDR2 SVGAGI. This CDR3 region has 14 residues. Here the CDR3 DNA reads TGTGCCACCGTAGCGGGGGACTCCATCAATGAGCAGTTCTTC. Translated: CATVAGDSINEQFF.

This chain links TRBV6-5 with TRBJ2-7; D might be TRBD1 or TRBD2, each matching 5 bases. The CDR3 has 13 amino acids. Looked up from germline, CDR1 is MNHEY and CDR2 is SVGAGI. Trimming removed 5 bases from V and 5 bases from J, with 13 bases in between. In nucleotides, the CDR3 is TGTGCCAGCAGTCCTAACCGGGGCCACGAGCAGTACTTC. Translating gives CASSPNRGHEQYF.

The chain couples TRBV20-1 to TRBJ1-5; D call uncertain. Germline V gene lookup returns CDR1 DFQATT and CDR2 SNEGSKA (reference sequence). The V end lost 3 bases, the J end lost 7 bases, and 10 bases lay between the germline ends. The CDR3 loop spans 12 amino acids. The chain's CDR3 is CSASRGNQPQHF. DNA of the CDR3: TGCAGTGCTAGTCGAGGGAACCAGCCCCAGCATTTT.

The chain links TRBV6-5 to TRBJ1-2; 7 bases agree with TRBD1. This CDR3 has 14 residues. Losses at the gene ends were 6 bases for V and 2 bases for J; bases not matched to a gene: 6. Looked up from germline, CDR1 is MNHEY and CDR2 is SVGAGI. This chain's CDR3 is CASRKQGSNYGYTF. The CDR3 bases are TGTGCCAGCAGGAAACAGGGGTCCAACTATGGCTACACCTTC.

V and J are TRBV5-1 and TRBJ1-6; TRBD1 might be the D (6 bases). Germline lookup yields CDR1 SGHRS and CDR2 YFSETQ. CDR3 size: 15 residues. The germline V and J ends were trimmed by 4 bases and 7 bases, with 15 bases remaining between them. The CDR3 here is CASSATGIGNSPLHF. DNA for the CDR3: TGCGCCAGCAGCGCGACAGGTATCGGGAATTCACCCCTCCACTTT.

V gene TRBV7-2 combines with J gene TRBJ2-2; 10 bases match TRBD1. V lost 5 bases to trimming and J lost 0 bases; unmatched junction nucleotides: 9. Germline CDR1 SGHTA, CDR2 FQGNSA. CDR3 length equals 18 residues. The chain's CDR3 is CASSPGQGGFANTGELFF. CDR3 DNA: TGTGCCAGCAGCCCAGGACAGGGGGGCTTCGCGAACACCGGGGAGCTGTTTTTT.

Comment on this clone: The junction and the germline gene differ at one end; a read error may be behind it. This rearrangement joins TRBV7-3 to TRBJ1-1, with D possibly being TRBD1 (6 bases). Per germline, CDR1 SGHTA and CDR2 FQGTGA. This CDR3 is built from 13 residues. The CDR3 here is CASSPPSSGTLFF. As DNA, the CDR3 is TGTGCCAGCAGCCCCCCCTCCTCCGGGACACTTTTTTTT.

This chain connects TRBV10-3 to TRBJ2-1, with 9 bases fitting TRBD2. The CDR3 covers 14 residues. Looked up from germline, CDR1 is ENHRY and CDR2 is SYGVKD. The junction had 7 bases not matched to a gene; V was cut back by 6 bases and J by 7 bases. The CDR3 here is CAIRGVSGGNEQFF. The CDR3 bases are TGTGCCATCAGGGGCGTAAGCGGGGGGAATGAGCAGTTCTTC.

The chain couples TRBV6-1 to TRBJ2-7; D not certain. Germline values: CDR1 MNHNS, CDR2 SASEGT. The length of the CDR3 is 16 residues. V was pared by 0 bases and J by 0 bases, with 12 bases between. The CDR3 DNA reads TGTGCCAGCAGTGAAGCCCCTAGACCTAGCTCCTACGAGCAGTACTTC. Translating it yields CASSEAPRPSSYEQYF.

The V and J genes are TRBV12-5 and TRBJ2-1, with D perhaps matching TRBD2 (5 bases). CDR1 and CDR2 (germline): LGHNT, FRNRAP. Trimming pared 6 bases from V and 3 bases from J, leaving 9 bases between. The CDR3 runs 13 residues. The CDR3 coding sequence is TGTGCTAGTGGGCCGGGATACTACAATGAGCAGTTCTTC. Amino acids: CASGPGYYNEQFF.

This sequence joins TRBV5-4 and TRBJ1-5; D is unresolved. The CDR3 extends over 12 amino acids. The germline CDR1 and CDR2 sequences are SGHNT and YYREEE (reference sequence). Trimming took 4 bases from V and 6 from J, leaving 8 bases between them. The CDR3 nucleotides read TGTGCCAGCAGCCTGGACTCTCAGCCCCAGCATTTT. Its translation is CASSLDSQPQHF.

The CDR3 sequence: CATSRDRGMYTEAFF. DNA for the CDR3: TGTGCCACCAGCAGAGATCGTGGGATGTACACTGAAGCTTTCTTT. The rearrangement links TRBV15 to TRBJ1-1; no clear D gene. V was clipped by 0 bases and J by 3 bases, with 11 bases between them. The CDR3 has 15 amino acids. Germline lookup yields CDR1 LNHNV and CDR2 YYDKDF (reference sequence).

V usage is TRBV6-5 and J usage is TRBJ1-4; perhaps TRBD1 as D (6 bases). Trimming stripped 6 bases from V and 8 bases from J, with 19 bases between. This CDR3 spans 15 amino acids. Germline V lookup: CDR1 MNHEY, CDR2 SVGAGI. In nucleotides, the CDR3 is TGTGCCAGCAGGGGGGCGGAGGCCGGGGGAGAAAAACTGTTTTTT. It translates to CASRGAEAGGEKLFF.

This chain uses TRBV25-1 with TRBJ2-2; D is undetermined. Deletions cut 8 bases from V and 7 bases from J, with 17 bases between. Germline CDR1 reads MGHDK; CDR2 reads SYGVNS. The CDR3 spans 14 residues. For the CDR3, the DNA is TGTGCCAGCTACTCAAATCGAGGAAACGGGGAGCTGTTTTTT. Protein: CASYSNRGNGELFF.

V is TRBV29-1 and J is TRBJ1-4; possibly TRBD1 for D (6 bases). V lost 2 bases to trimming and J lost 1 base, with 14 bases between them. CDR1 and CDR2 (germline): SQVTM, ANQGSEA. This CDR3 has 16 amino acids. The CDR3 region has the DNA TGCAGCGTTGAAATTGGGGGGCAAGGAACTAATGAAAAACTGTTTTTT. Translating gives CSVEIGGQGTNEKLFF.

As regards this clone: The sample carries other DNA sequences with the same CDR3. J is TRBJ1-1 and V is TRBV19; TRBD1 matches at 8 bases. CDR1 and CDR2 (germline): LNHDA, SQIVND (reference sequence). CDR3 length: 14 residues. Germline trimming cut 3 bases from V and 1 base from J; bases unmatched to any gene: 1. CDR3 in amino acids: CASSIGTGNTEAFF. The CDR3, as DNA: TGTGCCAGTAGTATCGGGACAGGGAACACTGAAGCTTTCTTT.